This T cell receptor (beta chain) was observed in a study of blood T cells in healthy people across ages. This clonotype occurred a few times. Peripheral blood, about 10 milliliters per donor, was collected. Germline lookup yields CDR1 SNHLY and CDR2 FYNNEI. The CDR3 extends over 11 amino acids. Trimming took off 11 bases at V and 13 bases at J, with 18 bases between the two ends. A J-beta primer mix and a sample-barcoded 5' primer were used in a second PCR of roughly 7 to 12 cycles. One entry per CDR3 protein results from TCRdb running MiXCR on the 5' RACE reads. Among about 1.1 million distinct CDR3 sequences listed, 35% to 45% were seen once.

Sequenced: blood. The clonotype comes from a man younger than 30 in good health. This chain uses TRBV2 with TRBJ2-1, with D perhaps TRBD2 (5 bases). Written as DNA, the CDR3 is TGTGCCGCTGGAGGCCCCCGTGGACAGTTCTTC. This translates into CAAGGPRGQFF. Together with reference TRBV2 and TRBJ2-1, the CDR3 gives the full variable domain: EPEVTQTPSHQVTQMGQEVILRCVPISNHLYFYWYRQILGQKVEFLVSFYNNEISEKSEIFDDQFSVERPDGSNFTLKIRSTKLEDSAMYFCAAGGPRGQFFGPGTRLTVL.